The clone carrying this T cell receptor beta chain was counted a single time. A multiplex PCR was run with 60 Vbeta primers and 13 Jbeta primers. The assay was immunoSEQ multiplex PCR, and TCRdb's table has in-frame clones only and misses some. Of tens of thousands of clones listed, just under 70% are singletons. This specimen comes from a study of cytomegalovirus exposure and HLA in healthy donors. Sequencing input: PBMCs. The clonotype originates from a man aged 45-60 years in good health and CMV-seronegative.

This CDR3 reads CSAAGSSNTGELFF. CDR3 sequence (DNA): TGCAGCGCCGCGGGCAGTTCGAACACCGGGGAGCTGTTTTTT. The genes are TRBV29-1 and TRBJ2-2; D is possibly TRBD2 (5 bases). Germline CDR1 SQVTM, CDR2 ANQGSEA. The CDR3 consists of 14 residues. V lost 7 bases to trimming and J lost 0 bases, with 12 bases between them.